This TCR beta chain was sequenced in a study of blood T cells in healthy people across ages. Per individual sample, total RNA of at least 6 micrograms was extracted. Study-level findings and limits: In long-lived donors, naive CD4+ cell counts and diversity exceeded those of aged donors.

Alongside a J-beta primer mix, a sample-barcoded 5' primer served in a second PCR lasting about 6 to 11 cycles. Researchers report that a template-switch adaptor with 12 random nucleotides tagged each cDNA molecule. TCRdb itself ran the 5' RACE reads through MiXCR, one entry per CDR3 protein. The sample yields over a million distinct CDR3 sequences, approximately 42% seen once. Only a few counts were recorded for this clonotype. Its antigen remains unknown. The sequenced material came from blood. The sequence was obtained from a woman aged 18-30 years in good health.

This CDR3 is CSVRGTYGYTF. The CDR3 DNA follows: TGCAGCGTCCGAGGGACCTATGGCTACACCTTC. This sequence joins TRBV29-1 and TRBJ1-2, with D possibly TRBD1 on 5 matching bases. The CDR3 has 11 amino acids. Trimming left V 6 bases short and J 4 bases short, with 9 bases between. CDR1 is SQVTM and CDR2 is ANQGSEA in the germline V gene.